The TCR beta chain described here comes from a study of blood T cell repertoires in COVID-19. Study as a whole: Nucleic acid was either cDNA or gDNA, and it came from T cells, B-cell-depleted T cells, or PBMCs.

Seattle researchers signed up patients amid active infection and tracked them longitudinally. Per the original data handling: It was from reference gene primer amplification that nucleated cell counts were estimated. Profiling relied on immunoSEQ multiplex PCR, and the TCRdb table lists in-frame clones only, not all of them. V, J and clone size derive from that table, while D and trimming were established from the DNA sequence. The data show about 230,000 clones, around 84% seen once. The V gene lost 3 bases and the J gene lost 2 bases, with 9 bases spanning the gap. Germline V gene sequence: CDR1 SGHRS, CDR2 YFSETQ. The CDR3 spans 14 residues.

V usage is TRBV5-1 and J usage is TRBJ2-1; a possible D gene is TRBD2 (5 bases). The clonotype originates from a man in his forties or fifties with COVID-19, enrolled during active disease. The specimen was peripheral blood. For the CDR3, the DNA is TGCGCCAGCAGCTGGACCGGGACCTACAATGAGCAGTTCTTC. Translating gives CASSWTGTYNEQFF. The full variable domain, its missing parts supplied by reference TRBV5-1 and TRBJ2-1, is KAGVTQTPRYLIKTRGQQVTLSCSPISGHRSVSWYQQTPGQGLQFLFEYFSETQRNKGNFPGRFSGRQFSNSRSEMNVSTLELGDSALYLCASSWTGTYNEQFFGPGTRLTVL.